These 5 T cell receptor beta chains were sequenced from one sample in a study of blood T cell repertoires in COVID-19. Profiling relied on immunoSEQ multiplex PCR, and the TCRdb table lists in-frame clones only, not all of them. The sample yields under 300,000 clones, 83% seen once. Sequencing was carried out using peripheral blood. Receptors were obtained from a human donor in a cohort sampled during active COVID-19.

The chain combines TRBV29-1 with TRBJ2-2; tentatively, D is TRBD1 (7 bases). Germline CDR1 is SQVTM and CDR2 is ANQGSEA. The CDR3 is made up of 13 amino acids. The ends were cut back, 6 bases at V and 7 bases at J, with 15 bases in the middle. In DNA form, the CDR3 reads TGCAGCGTGAAGGAGGGGGCCGTCGGGGAGCTGTTTTTT. Translation: CSVKEGAVGELFF.

A few counts support this clone. The rearrangement uses TRBV19 and TRBJ2-4; 7 bases fit TRBD1. CDR1 LNHDA and CDR2 SQIVND come from the germline V gene (reference sequence). Trimming removed 6 bases from V and 1 base from J; junction bases left unmatched: 9. The CDR3 has 16 amino acids. The CDR3 here is CASSGLPGQAKNIQYF. CDR3 DNA sequence: TGTGCCAGTAGCGGTTTGCCGGGACAGGCCAAAAACATTCAGTACTTC.

V is TRBV28 and J is TRBJ2-7, with 7 bases matching TRBD2. Trimming cost V 7 bases and J 2 bases; bases outside gene matches: 11. The CDR3 runs 15 residues. Germline CDR1 reads MDHEN; CDR2 reads SYDVKM. CDR3 coding DNA: TGTGCCAGCACCCTGGGGGGGGGATCGCCCTACGAGCAGTACTTC. As protein: CASTLGGGSPYEQYF.

Written as DNA, the CDR3 is TGTGCCAGCAGCATGACAGGGCAGCAGTACTTC. Protein: CASSMTGQQYF. This chain uses TRBV11-2 with TRBJ2-7; 7 positions match TRBD1. The CDR3 loop spans 11 amino acids. Looked up from germline, CDR1 is SGHAT and CDR2 is FQNNGV. The ends lost 5 bases at V and 8 bases at J; junction bases unmatched: 3.

This clone was seen only a few times. The chain links TRBV7-2 to TRBJ1-5; TRBD1 agrees at 7 bases. Per the germline V gene, CDR1 is SGHTA and CDR2 is FQGNSA. The CDR3 length is 15 residues. V dropped 8 bases and J dropped 0; count of bases not matched to a gene: 7. CDR3 loop: CASGRDSNSNQPQHF. CDR3 nucleotide sequence: TGTGCCAGCGGCAGGGACAGCAATAGCAATCAGCCCCAGCATTTT.